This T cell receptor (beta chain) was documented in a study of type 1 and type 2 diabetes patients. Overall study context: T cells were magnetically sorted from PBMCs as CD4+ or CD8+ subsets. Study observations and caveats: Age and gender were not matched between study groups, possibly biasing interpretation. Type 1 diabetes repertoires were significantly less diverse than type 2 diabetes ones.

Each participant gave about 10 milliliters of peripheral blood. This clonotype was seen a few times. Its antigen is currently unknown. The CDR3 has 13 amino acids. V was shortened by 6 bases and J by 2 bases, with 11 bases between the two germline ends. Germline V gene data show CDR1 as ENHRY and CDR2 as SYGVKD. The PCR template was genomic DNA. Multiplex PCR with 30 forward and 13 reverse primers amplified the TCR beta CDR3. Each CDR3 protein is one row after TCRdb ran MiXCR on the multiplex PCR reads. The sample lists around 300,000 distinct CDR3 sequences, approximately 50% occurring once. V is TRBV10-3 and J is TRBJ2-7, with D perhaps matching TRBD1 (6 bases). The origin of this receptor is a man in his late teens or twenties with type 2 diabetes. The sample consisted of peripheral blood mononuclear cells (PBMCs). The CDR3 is CAISRQDTYEQYF. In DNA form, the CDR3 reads TGTGCCATCAGCAGACAGGACACCTACGAGCAGTACTTC.